The T cell receptor (beta chain) described here comes from a study of CD8 T cells in Susac syndrome. Whole-study findings and limits: The study admitted that it had a relatively small number of individuals in its TCR sequencing and HLA analysis.

V was clipped by 1 base and J by 4 bases, with 16 bases between them. The CDR3 extends over 16 amino acids. The germline V gene has CDR1 SGHDN and CDR2 FVKESK. Negative isolation was used for CD8+ and CD4+ T cells, and FACS enrichment was applied to TEMRA cells. An amount of RNA that ranged from about 0.45 to 1 ug was reverse transcribed with random hexamers. The authors amplified TCR beta CDR3 across 54 Vbeta and 13 Jbeta using immunoSEQ multiplex PCR. TCRdb used MiXCR to reprocess the immunoSEQ multiplex PCR reads, holding one entry per CDR3 protein. The top ten hold approximately 0.3% of the sample, which has some 22,000 distinct CDR3 sequences, roughly 93% seen once. Remarks on this clonotype: Antigen unknown.

Sequencing used CD8+ T cells from PBMCs. This chain uses TRBV14 with TRBJ1-1, with D possibly being TRBD1 (6 bases). This TCR was sampled from a human donor in good health. The CDR3 DNA is TGTGCCAGCAGCCAAGGAGGAGGGGGAGTTCGCACTGAAGCTTTCTTT. Its translation is CASSQGGGGVRTEAFF.